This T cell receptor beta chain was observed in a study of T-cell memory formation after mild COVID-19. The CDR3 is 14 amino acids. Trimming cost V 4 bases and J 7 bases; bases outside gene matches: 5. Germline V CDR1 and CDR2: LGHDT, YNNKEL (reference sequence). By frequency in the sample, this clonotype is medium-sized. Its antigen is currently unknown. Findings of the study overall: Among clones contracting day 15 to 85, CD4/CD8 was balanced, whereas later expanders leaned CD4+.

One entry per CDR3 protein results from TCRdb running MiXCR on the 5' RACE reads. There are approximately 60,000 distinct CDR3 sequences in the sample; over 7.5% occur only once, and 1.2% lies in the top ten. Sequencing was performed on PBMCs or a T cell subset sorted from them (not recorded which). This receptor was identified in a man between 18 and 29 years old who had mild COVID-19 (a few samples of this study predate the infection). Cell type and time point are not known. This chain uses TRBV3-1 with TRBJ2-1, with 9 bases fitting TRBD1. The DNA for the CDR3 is TGTGCCAGCAGCCTCACCGGGACAGGGAATGAGCAGTTCTTC. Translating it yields CASSLTGTGNEQFF.